These 4 T cell receptor beta chains originate from one sample sequenced in a study of CD8 T cells in ankylosing spondylitis. Findings and caveats of the study: For ankylosing spondylitis blood, a TCR beta motif of roughly 8 highly homologous variants appeared characteristic.

No cognate antigen is known for these TCRs. TCRdb ran MiXCR on the 5' RACE reads and lists one entry per CDR3 protein. The table records 100,000 to 150,000 distinct CDR3 sequences, roughly 17% of them present only once. Material for sequencing was blood, either unsorted or a sorted T cell fraction (not recorded which). All receptors derive from a male donor with ankylosing spondylitis.

The chain is built from TRBV29-1 and TRBJ2-1; weak D call: TRBD1 (5 bases). Per germline, CDR1 SQVTM and CDR2 ANQGSEA. Trimming removed 1 base from V and 4 bases from J, with 11 bases in between. The CDR3 has 14 amino acids. This chain's CDR3 is CSVEGGPQYNEQFF. As DNA, the CDR3 is TGCAGCGTTGAAGGGGGCCCCCAATACAATGAGCAGTTCTTC.

In its sample, this clonotype was seen a few times. The chain is built from TRBV7-9 and TRBJ1-1; D may be TRBD1 (6 bases). The CDR3 length is 14 residues. Germline lookup yields CDR1 SEHNR and CDR2 FQNEAQ (reference sequence). Deletions cut 2 bases from V and 3 bases from J, with 10 bases between. CDR3 loop: CASSLRGGHTEAFF. The CDR3 nucleotides are TGTGCCAGCAGCTTAAGGGGGGGTCACACTGAAGCTTTCTTT. Looking up the rest from reference TRBV7-9 and TRBJ1-1 gives the full variable domain: DTGVSQNPRHKITKRGQNVTFRCDPISEHNRLYWYRQTLGQGPEFLTYFQNEAQLEKSRLLSDRFSAERPKGSFSTLEIQRTEQGDSAMYLCASSLRGGHTEAFFGQGTRLTVV.

In this sample, this clonotype turned up many times. The genes are TRBV29-1 and TRBJ2-3, with TRBD2 identical over 7 bases. The germline V gene encodes CDR1 SQVTM and CDR2 ANQGSEA. CDR3 size: 14 residues. V shed 2 bases, J shed 8 bases, and the junction held 10 bases outside the gene matches. The CDR3 region is CSVESGLGLVTQYF. The CDR3 DNA is TGCAGCGTTGAAAGCGGACTAGGGTTAGTTACGCAGTATTTT.

The V and J genes are TRBV9 and TRBJ2-7, with D unclear. Germline assignment: CDR1 SGDLS and CDR2 YYNGEE. This CDR3 region has 14 residues. V shed 4 bases and J shed 1 base, with 12 bases lying between them. Here the CDR3 reads CASSREERSYEQYF. The DNA for the CDR3 is TGTGCCAGCAGCCGAGAGGAGAGATCCTACGAGCAGTACTTC.